A selection of T cell receptor beta chains follows, all from one sample in a study of CD8 T cells in ankylosing spondylitis. One entry per CDR3 protein results from TCRdb running MiXCR on the 5' RACE reads. There are 150,000 or so distinct CDR3 sequences in the sample; 30% to 40% occur only once, and 5.5% to 7.5% lies in the top ten. Sequencing was done on a sample of synovial fluid, either unsorted or a sorted T cell fraction (not recorded which). All receptors come from a male donor with ankylosing spondylitis. Each CDR3 is given with its conserved first and last residue. A D gene is named only where the DNA matches it firmly. A clone size is listed for some rows: how often the clone was seen (once, few, many), or a class if it is expanded.

CDR3,DNA,J,D,V,size
CSVQSGTGGGLYGGLTGELFF,TGCAGCGTCCAGTCGGGGACAGGGGGAGGATTGTATGGTGGGTTAACCGGGGAGCTGTTTTTT,TRBJ2-2,TRBD1,TRBV29-1,NA
CAISEPADKVNTEAFF,TGTGCCATCAGTGAGCCCGCGGACAAAGTGAACACTGAAGCTTTCTTT,TRBJ1-1,NA,TRBV10-3,NA
CASSIGRDEQFF,TGCGCCAGCAGTATCGGTCGCGATGAGCAGTTCTTC,TRBJ2-1,NA,TRBV5-1,many
CASSPPGDTALYGYTF,TGTGCCAGCTCACCACCGGGGGACACAGCACTCTATGGCTACACCTTC,TRBJ1-2,NA,TRBV18,NA
CASSQKTAYGYTF,TGTGCCAGCAGCCAAAAGACAGCATATGGCTACACCTTC,TRBJ1-2,NA,TRBV6-6,NA
CASSSPGNQHTGELFF,TGTGCCAGCAGTTCACCCGGCAACCAACACACCGGGGAGCTGTTTTTT,TRBJ2-2,NA,TRBV12-3/TRBV12-4,NA
CASRSRGGSDTQYF,TGTGCCAGCAGATCTCGGGGGGGCTCAGATACGCAGTATTTT,TRBJ2-3,TRBD2,TRBV12-3/TRBV12-4,NA
CASSALTGTEAFF,TGTGCCAGCAGCGCCCTCACAGGGACTGAAGCTTTCTTT,TRBJ1-1,NA,TRBV9,once
CASSESGLYYEQYF,TGTGCCAGCAGTGAATCGGGACTATACTACGAGCAGTACTTC,TRBJ2-7,TRBD2,TRBV2,many
CASSPRDISTGELFF,TGTGCCAGCAGTCCCAGGGACATCAGCACCGGGGAGCTGTTTTTT,TRBJ2-2,NA,TRBV12-3/TRBV12-4,once
CASSLTGGPDTQYF,TGCGCCAGCAGCTTGACAGGGGGCCCAGATACGCAGTATTTT,TRBJ2-3,TRBD1,TRBV5-1,NA
CASSSRASSTSDTQYF,TGTGCCAGCAGCTCTCGGGCCTCATCTACTTCAGATACGCAGTATTTT,TRBJ2-3,NA,TRBV7-9,NA
CSAVGGGNGYGYTF,TGCAGTGCGGTTGGGGGGGGTAACGGCTATGGCTACACCTTC,TRBJ1-2,NA,TRBV20-1,NA
CASSQGRGVVTDTQYF,TGCGCCAGCAGCCAAGGTCGGGGGGTGGTCACAGATACGCAGTATTTT,TRBJ2-3,TRBD2,TRBV4-1,NA
CASSLGGIITEAFF,TGCGCCAGCAGCTTGGGTGGGATTATCACTGAAGCTTTCTTT,TRBJ1-1,NA,TRBV5-1,few
CATSDSSGGANYNEQFF,TGTGCCACCAGTGACTCTAGCGGGGGGGCGAACTACAATGAGCAGTTCTTC,TRBJ2-1,TRBD2,TRBV24-1,many
CASSLRGGQGAFAEAFF,TGTGCCAGCAGCTTAAGGGGTGGTCAGGGGGCTTTTGCTGAAGCTTTCTTT,TRBJ1-1,TRBD1,TRBV7-9,many